This is a list of T cell receptor beta chains from one sample in a study of cytomegalovirus exposure and HLA in healthy donors. The repertoire was sequenced with immunoSEQ multiplex PCR; TCRdb's copy has only in-frame clones and lacks some. This sample yields under 200,000 clones, of which around four fifths are seen a single time; 1% belongs to the top ten. Material: PBMCs. Source of these receptors: a woman between 50 and 59 years old in good health and CMV-seropositive. The CDR3 runs from the conserved cysteine through the conserved F or W. A D gene is named only where the DNA matches it firmly. Clone size is shown for a subset of rows, as once, few, many or a class of expanded clone.

J: TRBJ1-2
D: -
V: TRBV5-4
size: -
CDR3: CASSLGSEGYTF
DNA: TGTGCCAGCAGCTTGGGTTCAGAAGGCTACACCTTC

J: TRBJ2-7
D: -
V: TRBV30
size: -
CDR3: CAWSSLGIVPREQYF
DNA: TGTGCCTGGAGTTCTCTCGGAATTGTTCCTAGGGAGCAGTACTTC

J: TRBJ1-2
D: -
V: TRBV7-2
size: -
CDR3: CASSKDNNYGYTF
DNA: TGTGCCAGCAGCAAGGACAATAACTATGGCTACACCTTC

J: TRBJ1-2
D: -
V: TRBV4-1
size: -
CDR3: CASSREGSRGYGYTF
DNA: TGCGCCAGCAGCCGAGAGGGGTCCAGGGGTTATGGCTACACCTTC

J: TRBJ2-1
D: TRBD2
V: TRBV19
size: -
CDR3: CASTSLAGLYNEQFF
DNA: TGTGCCAGTACCTCACTAGCGGGGCTTTACAATGAGCAGTTCTTC

J: TRBJ2-3
D: -
V: TRBV5-6
size: -
CDR3: CASSLRGSPRTDTQYF
DNA: TGTGCCAGCAGCTTGCGCGGGTCTCCCCGCACAGATACGCAGTATTTT

J: TRBJ2-2
D: -
V: TRBV5-1
size: -
CDR3: CASSPWGQNTGELFF
DNA: TGCGCCAGCAGCCCTTGGGGACAGAACACCGGGGAGCTGTTTTTT

J: TRBJ2-1
D: TRBD2
V: TRBV29-1
size: -
CDR3: CSVDPSGGGNEQFF
DNA: TGCAGCGTCGACCCTAGCGGGGGGGGCAATGAGCAGTTCTTC

J: TRBJ2-7
D: -
V: TRBV28
size: -
CDR3: CASSSTRTRYF
DNA: TGTGCCAGCAGTTCCACCCGTACGCGGTACTTC

J: TRBJ1-2
D: TRBD1
V: TRBV19
size: -
CDR3: CASSWDSTYGYTF
DNA: TGTGCCAGTAGTTGGGACAGTACGTATGGCTACACCTTC

J: TRBJ2-3
D: TRBD2
V: TRBV27
size: -
CDR3: CASSLSGLAGTPDTQYF
DNA: TGTGCCAGCAGTTTATCCGGACTAGCGGGTACCCCAGATACGCAGTATTTT

J: TRBJ1-4
D: -
V: TRBV6-5
size: once
CDR3: CASRGDRNEKLFF
DNA: TGTGCCAGCAGGGGCGACAGGAATGAAAAACTGTTTTTT

J: TRBJ2-7
D: TRBD2
V: TRBV4-3
size: -
CDR3: CASSQFLLAGEYEQYF
DNA: TGCGCCAGCAGCCAATTCTTGCTAGCGGGAGAGTACGAGCAGTACTTC

J: TRBJ1-3
D: -
V: TRBV11-2
size: -
CDR3: CASSLDGGYGNTIYF
DNA: TGTGCCAGCAGCTTAGATGGGGGCTATGGAAACACCATATATTTT

J: TRBJ2-7
D: -
V: TRBV14
size: -
CDR3: CASSPGFSYEQYF
DNA: TGTGCCAGCAGCCCGGGTTTCTCCTACGAGCAGTACTTC

J: TRBJ1-1
D: -
V: TRBV11-2
size: once
CDR3: CASSLKLTTRFEAFF
DNA: TGTGCCAGCAGCTTAAAGTTGACTACTCGGTTTGAAGCTTTCTTT

J: TRBJ2-7
D: TRBD1
V: TRBV27
size: -
CDR3: CASSLGQGTYEQYF
DNA: TGTGCCAGCAGTTTGGGACAGGGGACCTACGAGCAGTACTTC

J: TRBJ2-5
D: -
V: TRBV4-3
size: -
CDR3: CASSFRRGVGETQYF
DNA: TGCGCCAGCAGCTTCCGCAGGGGAGTAGGGGAGACCCAGTACTTC

J: TRBJ2-1
D: -
V: TRBV27
size: -
CDR3: CASSLEGPGSYNEQFF
DNA: TGTGCCAGCAGTTTAGAGGGCCCCGGGTCCTACAATGAGCAGTTCTTC

J: TRBJ1-4
D: TRBD1
V: TRBV10-3
size: -
CDR3: CAISAGQGEKLFF
DNA: TGTGCCATCAGTGCGGGACAGGGGGAAAAACTGTTTTTT

J: TRBJ1-2
D: TRBD1
V: TRBV7-9
size: -
CDR3: CASSSRTGRVYHTF
DNA: TGTGCCAGCAGCTCTCGGACAGGGAGAGTCTATCACACCTTC

J: TRBJ2-3
D: TRBD2
V: TRBV10-2
size: -
CDR3: CASSLAGAVDTQYF
DNA: TGCGCCAGCAGTCTAGCGGGAGCGGTAGATACGCAGTATTTT

J: TRBJ2-6
D: TRBD2
V: TRBV29-1
size: -
CDR3: CSVGRGGPGANVLTF
DNA: TGCAGCGTTGGTCGGGGGGGCCCTGGGGCCAACGTCCTGACTTTC

J: TRBJ2-1
D: TRBD2
V: TRBV6-6
size: once
CDR3: CASSLTLAGAVEEFF
DNA: TGTGCCAGCAGTTTAACACTAGCGGGAGCGGTAGAGGAGTTCTTC

J: TRBJ2-7
D: TRBD1
V: TRBV11-3
size: -
CDR3: CASSPGTGGDYEQYF
DNA: TGTGCCAGCAGCCCCGGGACAGGGGGGGACTACGAGCAGTACTTC

J: TRBJ1-3
D: -
V: TRBV28
size: -
CDR3: CASSGAKGGRSGNTIYF
DNA: TGTGCCAGCAGTGGGGCTAAAGGCGGCCGATCTGGAAACACCATATATTTT

J: TRBJ2-4
D: -
V: TRBV27
size: -
CDR3: CASSLTGRTTTNIQYF
DNA: TGTGCCAGCAGTTTAACGGGAAGGACTACGACAAACATTCAGTACTTC

J: TRBJ2-7
D: TRBD1
V: TRBV28
size: -
CDR3: CASNTRHRGQVYEQYF
DNA: TGTGCCAGCAATACACGTCATAGGGGACAGGTATACGAGCAGTACTTC

J: TRBJ2-2
D: -
V: TRBV4-1
size: -
CDR3: CASKKGGELFF
DNA: TGCGCCTCAAAAAAGGGGGGGGAGCTGTTTTTT

J: TRBJ1-1
D: -
V: TRBV7-9
size: -
CDR3: CASSSQGGTEAFF
DNA: TGTGCCAGCAGTTCCCAGGGAGGCACTGAAGCTTTCTTT

J: TRBJ2-7
D: TRBD1
V: TRBV11-2
size: -
CDR3: CASSVNTRDRDYEQYF
DNA: TGTGCCAGCAGCGTTAACACTAGGGACAGGGACTACGAGCAGTACTTC

J: TRBJ1-1
D: -
V: TRBV7-2
size: -
CDR3: CASRTGQLFTEAFF
DNA: TGTGCCAGCAGAACCGGACAGCTGTTCACTGAAGCTTTCTTT

J: TRBJ1-1
D: -
V: TRBV28
size: -
CDR3: CASSLTGNTEAFF
DNA: TGTGCCAGCAGTTTGACAGGGAACACTGAAGCTTTCTTT

J: TRBJ1-2
D: -
V: TRBV25-1
size: -
CDR3: CASSTGGVRGYTF
DNA: TGTGCCAGCAGCACTGGGGGGGTAAGAGGCTACACCTTC

J: TRBJ1-1
D: -
V: TRBV27
size: -
CDR3: CASSPRNMNTEAFF
DNA: TGTGCCAGCAGTCCCAGGAACATGAACACTGAAGCTTTCTTT

J: TRBJ2-4
D: TRBD2
V: TRBV6-1
size: -
CDR3: CASSEGGGGVIQYF
DNA: TGTGCCAGCAGTGAAGGCGGGGGTGGTGTCATTCAGTACTTC

J: TRBJ1-5
D: TRBD1
V: TRBV6-1
size: -
CDR3: CASRGQPYQPQHF
DNA: TGTGCCAGCAGGGGACAGCCCTATCAGCCCCAGCATTTT

J: TRBJ2-5
D: -
V: TRBV9
size: -
CDR3: CASSAEMGGRETQYF
DNA: TGTGCCAGCAGCGCCGAGATGGGGGGGCGGGAGACCCAGTACTTC

J: TRBJ1-1
D: -
V: TRBV6-5
size: -
CDR3: CASSYHGGRETEAFF
DNA: TGTGCCAGCAGTTACCACGGAGGTAGGGAAACTGAAGCTTTCTTT

J: TRBJ1-1
D: -
V: TRBV7-9
size: -
CDR3: CASSLVAGDTEAFF
DNA: TGTGCCAGCAGCTTAGTGGCAGGGGACACTGAAGCTTTCTTT

J: TRBJ1-2
D: -
V: TRBV19
size: -
CDR3: CASSLGGGGNYGYTF
DNA: TGTGCCAGTAGCCTCGGGGGAGGTGGGAACTATGGCTACACCTTC

J: TRBJ2-7
D: TRBD2
V: TRBV6-6
size: -
CDR3: CASRTPRESTYEQYF
DNA: TGTGCCAGCAGGACCCCGCGGGAGAGCACCTACGAGCAGTACTTC

J: TRBJ1-3
D: -
V: TRBV5-1
size: -
CDR3: CASSLGLGAQRNTIYF
DNA: TGCGCCAGCAGCTTGGGATTGGGGGCCCAAAGGAACACCATATATTTT

J: TRBJ2-7
D: -
V: TRBV2
size: few
CDR3: CASSQRTASYEQYF
DNA: TGTGCCAGCAGCCAGAGGACAGCCTCCTACGAGCAGTACTTC

J: TRBJ1-3
D: -
V: TRBV9
size: -
CDR3: CASRVGNTIYF
DNA: TGTGCCAGCCGGGTGGGAAACACCATATATTTT

J: TRBJ2-7
D: TRBD1
V: TRBV27
size: -
CDR3: CASRLTGGYEQYF
DNA: TGTGCCAGCAGGCTAACAGGGGGCTACGAGCAGTACTTC

J: TRBJ2-5
D: TRBD1
V: TRBV2
size: -
CDR3: CARLKAGTAEETQYF
DNA: TGTGCCAGATTAAAGGCCGGGACAGCTGAAGAGACCCAGTACTTC

J: TRBJ1-1
D: TRBD1
V: TRBV27
size: once
CDR3: CASRLTGITEAFF
DNA: TGTGCCAGCAGACTGACAGGGATAACTGAAGCTTTCTTT

J: TRBJ2-7
D: -
V: TRBV5-5
size: -
CDR3: CASSPPSSYEQYF
DNA: TGTGCCAGCAGCCCTCCTAGCTCCTACGAGCAGTACTTC

J: TRBJ2-2
D: TRBD1
V: TRBV29-1
size: -
CDR3: CSVKTGQGAVDTGELFF
DNA: TGCAGCGTAAAAACCGGACAGGGGGCGGTAGACACCGGGGAGCTGTTTTTT

J: TRBJ1-2
D: -
V: TRBV6-1
size: few
CDR3: CASSSGPPGLRGYTF
DNA: TGTGCCAGCAGTTCAGGGCCTCCGGGTTTAAGAGGCTACACCTTC

J: TRBJ2-1
D: TRBD2
V: TRBV9
size: -
CDR3: CASSLLGGRPSYNEQFF
DNA: TGTGCCAGCAGCCTCCTGGGAGGGAGGCCCTCCTACAATGAGCAGTTCTTC